Shown below are 29 T cell receptor beta chains from a single sample sequenced in a study of radiotherapy plus CTLA-4 blockade in lung cancer. Sequencing was performed with immunoSEQ multiplex PCR; in TCRdb, only in-frame clones are kept and a portion is missing. The sample lists roughly 110,000 clones, 85% to 90% seen once, with under 2.5% in the top ten. This sample comprised peripheral blood, obtained from a patient treated with radiotherapy plus ipilimumab. The source of these receptors is a human donor with non-small cell lung cancer that progressed on radiotherapy plus ipilimumab. Some clones in this sample may be carry-over from other donors' samples.

Only one count was recorded for this clone. This chain uses TRBV6-4 with TRBJ2-3; D is ambiguous. The CDR3 loop spans 14 amino acids. In germline, CDR1 is MRHNA, CDR2 SNTAGT. Trimming removed 5 bases from V and 2 bases from J, with 11 bases in between. The CDR3 region is CASSMDGPTDTQYF. The CDR3, as DNA: TGTGCCAGCAGTATGGACGGGCCCACAGATACGCAGTATTTT.

The rearrangement uses TRBV5-1 and TRBJ1-4; D gene unclear. The CDR3 loop spans 17 amino acids. Trimming pared 0 bases from V and 0 bases from J, leaving 12 bases between. Germline values: CDR1 SGHRS, CDR2 YFSETQ. CDR3 sequence: CASSLGHEEATNEKLFF. DNA of the CDR3: TGCGCCAGCAGCTTGGGTCACGAAGAGGCAACTAATGAAAAACTGTTTTTT.

The chain has TRBV7-6 and TRBJ1-6; D not certain. CDR3 length: 16 amino acids. The ends were cut back, 3 bases at V and 5 bases at J, with 14 bases in the middle. From germline, CDR1 is SGHVS and CDR2 FNYEAQ. The CDR3 nucleotides read TGTGCCAGCAGCTTTCTAGGGAGATTAAATAATTCACCCCTCCACTTT. Residues: CASSFLGRLNNSPLHF.

J is TRBJ1-1 and V is TRBV5-4; D is unresolved. This CDR3 contains 15 residues. Per the germline V gene, CDR1 is SGHNT and CDR2 is YYREEE (reference sequence). V gave up 4 bases and J gave up 1 base, with 14 bases separating them. The CDR3 nucleotides are TGTGCCAGCAGCCTACGGTCAGGAGGGAACACTGAAGCTTTCTTT. Its protein product is CASSLRSGGNTEAFF.

The chain couples TRBV5-1 to TRBJ1-1; D is perhaps TRBD1 (5 bases). V lost 4 bases and J 7 bases, leaving 20 bases between the germline ends. The CDR3 has 15 amino acids. Looked up from germline, CDR1 is SGHRS and CDR2 is YFSETQ. CDR3 in DNA: TGCGCCAGCAGCGTCAGCTTGGGGGGAGCTGGTGAAGCTTTCTTT. Its translation is CASSVSLGGAGEAFF.

This clone was observed a few times. The chain uses TRBV5-1 and TRBJ2-6; D not certain. Trimming cost V 0 bases and J 3 bases, with 4 bases left between them. CDR1 and CDR2 from the germline V gene are SGHRS and YFSETQ. CDR3 size: 14 residues. In DNA form, the CDR3 reads TGCGCCAGCAGCTTGGCCGTTGGGGCCAACGTCCTGACTTTC. This translates into CASSLAVGANVLTF.

The chain couples TRBV19 to TRBJ2-3; weak D call: TRBD2 (6 bases). Germline-derived CDR1 and CDR2 are LNHDA and SQIVND (reference sequence). Between the trimmed V and J ends, which lost 6 bases and 3 bases, there was a span of 13 bases. The CDR3 length is 14 residues. This CDR3 is CASRGLAITDTQYF. The CDR3 DNA is TGTGCCAGTAGGGGACTCGCCATAACAGATACGCAGTATTTT.

The chain couples TRBV10-3 to TRBJ2-2, with TRBD2 as a possible D gene (6 bases). Per germline, CDR1 ENHRY and CDR2 SYGVKD. V lost 2 bases and J 5 bases, leaving 15 bases between the germline ends. This CDR3 is built from 16 residues. The CDR3 nucleotides read TGTGCCATCAGTGAGGGGGGGTATTTTGAAACCGGGGAGCTGTTTTTT. It yields the protein CAISEGGYFETGELFF.

The chain combines TRBV18 with TRBJ1-3; D remains unclear. Per germline, CDR1 KGHSH and CDR2 LQKENI. V lost 3 bases to trimming and J lost 11 bases, with 14 bases between them. The CDR3 has 13 residues. As DNA, the CDR3 is TGTGCCAGCTCACCCCAAGGGAAAACGGCCATATATTTT. It specifies CASSPQGKTAIYF. Full variable domain (outside the CDR3, taken from reference TRBV18 and TRBJ1-3): NAGVMQNPRHLVRRRGQEARLRCSPMKGHSHVYWYRQLPEEGLKFMVYLQKENIIDESGMPKERFSAEFPKEGPSILRIQQVVRGDSAAYFCASSPQGKTAIYFGEGSWLTVV.

The chain is built from TRBV5-6 and TRBJ1-2, with a possible D match to TRBD1 (6 bases). Trimming shortened V by 1 base and J by 8 bases, and 15 bases separated the two germline ends. Per the germline V gene, CDR1 is SGHDT and CDR2 is YYEEEE. The CDR3 is 14 residues long. CDR3: CASSLTWGGVGYTF. CDR3 coding DNA: TGTGCCAGCAGCTTGACTTGGGGGGGCGTCGGCTACACCTTC.

This chain joins TRBV7-8 and TRBJ2-1; possibly TRBD1 or TRBD2 for D (6 bases each). Trimming took off 0 bases at V and 12 bases at J, with 12 bases between the two ends. The CDR3 has 13 residues. Looked up from germline, CDR1 is SGHVS and CDR2 is FQNEAQ. CDR3 DNA sequence: TGTGCCAGCAGCTTAGCAGGGGGAGGTGGGCAGTTCTTC. Translation gives CASSLAGGGGQFF.

This clone was seen only once. The V and J genes are TRBV10-3 and TRBJ2-1; 7 nucleotides line up with TRBD2. Germline lookup yields CDR1 ENHRY and CDR2 SYGVKD. The CDR3 length is 13 residues. The V and J ends lost 6 bases and 6 bases, in that order; junction bases with no gene match: 5. The CDR3 sequence: CAISLADPNEQFF. DNA of the CDR3: TGTGCCATCAGCCTAGCGGATCCCAATGAGCAGTTCTTC.

In this sample, this clone turned up once. The rearrangement joins TRBV6-1 to TRBJ2-7; D unresolved. The ends were cut back, 6 bases at V and 3 bases at J, with 6 bases in the middle. The CDR3 has 11 residues. CDR1 and CDR2 from the germline V gene are MNHNS and SASEGT. The CDR3 reads CASRWVYEQYF. Written as DNA, the CDR3 is TGTGCCAGCAGGTGGGTCTACGAGCAGTACTTC.

This chain uses TRBV7-8 with TRBJ1-1, with 7 bases identical to TRBD1. Germline CDR1 SGHVS, CDR2 FQNEAQ. The CDR3 extends over 14 amino acids. V shed 3 bases, J shed 1 base, and the junction held 2 bases outside the gene matches. The CDR3 nucleotides are TGTGCCAGCAGCTTGTACAGGGGGAACACTGAAGCTTTCTTT. Protein: CASSLYRGNTEAFF. The variable domain in full, completed from reference TRBV7-8 and TRBJ1-1, reads GAGVSQSPRYKVAKRGQDVALRCDPISGHVSLFWYQQALGQGPEFLTYFQNEAQLDKSGLPSDRFFAERPEGSVSTLKIQRTQQEDSAVYLCASSLYRGNTEAFFGQGTRLTVV.

This clone was counted only a few times. The V and J genes are TRBV7-2 and TRBJ2-7, with TRBD1 identical over 11 bases. The germline V gene encodes CDR1 SGHTA and CDR2 FQGNSA. J was trimmed by 5 bases and V by 7 bases; bases with no gene match: 4. This CDR3 region has 13 residues. CDR3 sequence: CASTRTGGHEQYF. In DNA form, the CDR3 reads TGTGCCAGCACCCGGACAGGGGGCCACGAGCAGTACTTC.

This chain connects TRBV6-6 to TRBJ2-7; D not resolved. Per the germline V gene, CDR1 is MNHNY and CDR2 is SVGAGI (reference sequence). V lost 2 bases to trimming and J lost 4 bases, with 12 bases between them. This CDR3 has 14 amino acids. The CDR3 nucleotides read TGTGCCAGCAGTTACCCGAGACATCCATACGAGCAGTACTTC. Amino acids: CASSYPRHPYEQYF.

The V call is TRBV4-1, the J call TRBJ2-5, with 8 bases lining up with TRBD1. The CDR3 spans 16 residues. Germline V gene data show CDR1 as MGHRA and CDR2 as YSYEKL. The V segment lost 1 base and the J segment 2 bases; nucleotides outside the gene matches: 6. CDR3 residues: CASSQVGRGHQETQYF. The CDR3 DNA follows: TGCGCCAGCAGCCAAGTCGGCAGGGGGCATCAAGAGACCCAGTACTTC.

Only a few counts were recorded for this clone. The J gene is TRBJ1-2, the V gene TRBV7-2; tentatively, D is TRBD1 (6 bases). This CDR3 is built from 16 residues. Deletions cut 6 bases from V and 4 bases from J, with 21 bases between. Germline loops: CDR1 SGHTA, CDR2 FQGNSA. CDR3 protein: CASRGGAQGQLYGYTF. The DNA of the CDR3 is TGTGCCAGCAGGGGGGGAGCCCAGGGACAACTCTATGGCTACACCTTC.

The table lists this clone with a count of one. The chain recombines TRBV7-2 with TRBJ2-7; D may be TRBD1 (6 bases). Germline CDR1 SGHTA, CDR2 FQGNSA. The ends were cut back, 1 base at V and 3 bases at J, with 7 bases in the middle. The CDR3 has 13 amino acids. In nucleotides, the CDR3 is TGTGCCAGCAGCTTAGGCAGGGGCTACGAGCAGTACTTC. This encodes CASSLGRGYEQYF.

The chain employs TRBV5-1 and TRBJ2-2; a weak D match, TRBD1 (6 bases). Per the germline V gene, CDR1 is SGHRS and CDR2 is YFSETQ. Between the trimmed V and J ends, which lost 4 bases and 6 bases, there was a span of 22 bases. This CDR3 contains 17 residues. CDR3 DNA: TGCGCCAGCAGCAAAGACGACAGGACCTGGAGACCCGGGGAGCTGTTTTTT. Residues: CASSKDDRTWRPGELFF.

The rearrangement uses TRBV28 and TRBJ2-3; D is possibly TRBD2 (7 bases). The CDR3 sequence is 14 residues long. Germline loops: CDR1 MDHEN, CDR2 SYDVKM. V lost 7 bases and J lost 5, with 16 bases in between. DNA of the CDR3: TGTGCCAGCACCCCAACAGGGAGGGGAGATACGCAGTATTTT. This gives the protein CASTPTGRGDTQYF. The whole variable domain, filled in from reference TRBV28 and TRBJ2-3, reads DVKVTQSSRYLVKRTGEKVFLECVQDMDHENMFWYRQDPGLGLRLIYFSYDVKMKEKGDIPEGYSVSREKKERFSLILESASTNQTSMYLCASTPTGRGDTQYFGPGTRLTVL.

The V gene is TRBV5-4, the J gene TRBJ1-3; no reliable D call. The J call is in doubt because the DNA end fits TRBJ2-2 better. Germline CDR1 reads SGHNT; CDR2 reads YYREEE (reference sequence). The CDR3 is 12 amino acids. CDR3 nucleotides: TGTGCCAGCAGCTTGAATACCGGGGAGCTGTTTTTT. Translation gives CASSLNTGELFF.

The rearrangement links TRBV6-1 to TRBJ1-5; 7 bases fit TRBD1. CDR1 and CDR2 (germline): MNHNS, SASEGT. The length of the CDR3 is 14 residues. The V and J ends lost 5 bases and 7 bases, in that order; junction bases with no gene match: 8. The CDR3 region is CASSQDRLDQPQHF. The CDR3 nucleotides read TGTGCCAGCAGTCAGGACAGGCTCGACCAGCCCCAGCATTTT.

The CDR3 region is CASSLGGRGSSGELFF. Here the CDR3 DNA reads TGTGCCAGCAGCCTAGGGGGACGGGGGTCCTCTGGGGAGCTGTTTTTT. J is TRBJ2-2 and V is TRBV11-3; D may match TRBD1 or TRBD2 (6 bases each). Germline values: CDR1 SGHNT, CDR2 YENEEA. This CDR3 has 16 amino acids. Trimming removed 5 bases at V and 8 bases at J, with 21 bases between.

This sequence joins TRBV13 and TRBJ2-3; D not certain. Germline V gene lookup returns CDR1 PRHDT and CDR2 FYEKMQ (reference sequence). The V gene lost 2 bases and the J gene lost 2 bases, with 11 bases spanning the gap. The CDR3 consists of 15 residues. The CDR3 coding sequence is TGTGCCAGCAGCTTACTCAGAACCCACACAGATACGCAGTATTTT. This codes for CASSLLRTHTDTQYF.

In nucleotides, the CDR3 is TGTGCCAGTACCGCAAGGAGGGTAGTTTATGGCACTGAAGCTTTCTTT. Translation gives CASTARRVVYGTEAFF. The chain recombines TRBV19 with TRBJ1-1; D not certain. From germline, CDR1 is LNHDA and CDR2 SQIVND (reference sequence). V was clipped by 7 bases and J by 4 bases, with 22 bases between them. The CDR3 covers 16 residues.

The chain is built from TRBV30 and TRBJ2-4; 9 bases agree with TRBD1. This CDR3 has 14 amino acids. Trimming at V came to 7 bases and at J to 6 bases, leaving 10 bases not matched to a gene. The V gene's germline CDR1 is GTSNPN and CDR2 SVGIG (reference sequence). CDR3 sequence: CASQGDRVRNIQYF. The CDR3 DNA reads TGTGCCTCTCAGGGGGACAGGGTCCGAAACATTCAGTACTTC. Based on the CDR3 plus reference TRBV30 and TRBJ2-4, the full variable domain is SQTIHQWPATLVQPVGSPLSLECTVEGTSNPNLYWYRQAAGRGLQLLFYSVGIGQISSEVPQNLSASRPQDRQFILSSKKLLLSDSGFYLCASQGDRVRNIQYFGAGTRLSVL.

The chain combines TRBV7-8 with TRBJ1-5, with TRBD1 matching over 7 bases. CDR1 is SGHVS, CDR2 FQNEAQ, per germline. CDR3 size: 15 residues. The junction had 13 bases not matched to a gene; V was cut back by 5 bases and J by 9 bases. CDR3 protein: CASSLRDSQVGPQHF. CDR3 coding DNA: TGTGCCAGCAGCCTAAGGGACAGCCAGGTCGGGCCCCAGCATTTT. The full variable domain, in which reference TRBV7-8 and TRBJ1-5 provide the parts outside the CDR3, is GAGVSQSPRYKVAKRGQDVALRCDPISGHVSLFWYQQALGQGPEFLTYFQNEAQLDKSGLPSDRFFAERPEGSVSTLKIQRTQQEDSAVYLCASSLRDSQVGPQHFGDGTRLSIL.

The CDR3 bases are TGTGCCAGCAGTTTGCAGGCCCCCTCCGGGACAGCCTACGAGCAGTACTTC. Its protein is CASSLQAPSGTAYEQYF. V gene TRBV27 combines with J gene TRBJ2-7; TRBD1 matches 7 bases. The CDR3 contains 17 residues. Germline V gene data show CDR1 as MNHEY and CDR2 as SMNVEV (reference sequence). The V and J ends lost 3 bases and 2 bases, in that order; junction bases with no gene match: 13.